The following is a T cell receptor beta chain sequence with its context. CDR1 is ENHRY and CDR2 is SYGVKD in the germline V gene. CDR3 length: 13 residues. V lost 6 bases and J lost 11; bases outside the gene matches: 7. This entry comes from a study of blood T cell repertoires in COVID-19. Study-level information: T cells, B-cell-depleted T cells, or PBMCs supplied cDNA or gDNA.

Produced via immunoSEQ multiplex PCR; TCRdb's table is partial and in-frame only. The data contain fewer than 250,000 clones, 80% of them singletons. This TCR came from a man aged 55 to 70 with acute or convalescent COVID-19. This chain links TRBV10-3 with TRBJ2-2, with 9 bases that match TRBD2. Source material: peripheral blood. CDR3 coding DNA: TGTGCCATCAGCTCGGGACTAGCTGACGAGCTGTTTTTT. As protein: CAISSGLADELFF.